This T cell receptor beta chain appears in the sequencing data of a study of blood T cells in healthy people across ages. Overall study findings and caveats: As age increased, TCR beta diversity per million T cells fell in a roughly linear fashion. Unsorted PBMC input precluded a conclusive naive versus antigen-experienced comparison.

Next came a second PCR, run for about 7 to 12 cycles, which used a sample-barcoded 5' primer along with a J-beta primer mix. TCRdb re-derived calls from the 5' RACE reads in MiXCR, one entry per CDR3 protein. Of about 1.8 million distinct CDR3 sequences listed, just under 50% are singletons. This CDR3 has 15 amino acids. Trimming took 0 bases from V and 6 from J, leaving 13 bases between them. CDR1 and CDR2 (germline): SEHNR, FQNEAQ (reference sequence). As for this clonotype: Its antigen is currently unknown.

For every donor, a draw yielded 8.5 to 10 milliliters of peripheral blood. The material sequenced was blood. This chain uses TRBV7-9 with TRBJ2-3; D possibly corresponds to TRBD1 (6 bases). This TCR was sampled from a woman aged 40 to 49 in good health. The chain's CDR3 is CASSLARNRADTQYF. DNA for the CDR3: TGTGCCAGCAGCTTAGCGCGGAACAGGGCTGATACGCAGTATTTT.